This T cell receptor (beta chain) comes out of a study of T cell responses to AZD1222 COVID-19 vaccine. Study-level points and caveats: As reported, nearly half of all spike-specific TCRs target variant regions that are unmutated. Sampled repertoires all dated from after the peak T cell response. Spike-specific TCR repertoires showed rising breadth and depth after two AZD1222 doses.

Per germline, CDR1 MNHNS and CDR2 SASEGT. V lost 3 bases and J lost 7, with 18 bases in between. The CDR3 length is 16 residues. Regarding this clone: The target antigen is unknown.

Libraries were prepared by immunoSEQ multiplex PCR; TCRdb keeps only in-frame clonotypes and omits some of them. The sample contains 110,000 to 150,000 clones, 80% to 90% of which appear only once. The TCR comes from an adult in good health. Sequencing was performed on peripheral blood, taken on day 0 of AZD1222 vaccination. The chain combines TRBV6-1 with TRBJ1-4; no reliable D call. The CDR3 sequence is CASSDALRLGSEKLFF. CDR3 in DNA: TGTGCCAGCAGTGATGCCCTAAGGCTAGGTAGTGAAAAACTGTTTTTT.